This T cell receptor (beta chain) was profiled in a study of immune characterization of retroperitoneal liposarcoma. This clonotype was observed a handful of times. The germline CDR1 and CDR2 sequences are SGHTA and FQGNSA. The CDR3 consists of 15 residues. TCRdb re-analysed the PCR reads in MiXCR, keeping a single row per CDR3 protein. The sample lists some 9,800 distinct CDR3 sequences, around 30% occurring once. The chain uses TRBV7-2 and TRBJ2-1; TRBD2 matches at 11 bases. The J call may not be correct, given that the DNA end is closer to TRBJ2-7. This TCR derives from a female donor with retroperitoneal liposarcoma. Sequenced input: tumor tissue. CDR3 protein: CASSFGTSGISEQYF. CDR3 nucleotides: TGTGCCAGCAGCTTCGGGACTAGCGGTATATCTGAGCAGTACTTC.